The next 31 T cell receptor beta chains were all read from a single sample in a study of response to subunit inactivated influenza vaccine. TCRdb reprocessed the RT-PCR reads via MiXCR and lists one record per CDR3 protein. The sample records 300,000 to 350,000 distinct CDR3 sequences, about 20% being singletons. The material was PBMCs from blood, obtained roughly 20 months after vaccination. Receptors were obtained from a man aged 50-75 years who received an inactivated influenza vaccine.

This clonotype has more than one count but fewer than ten. This chain connects TRBV7-2 to TRBJ1-1; tentatively, D is TRBD1 (5 bases). The CDR3 sequence is 16 residues long. V shed 2 bases and J shed 0 bases, with 13 bases lying between them. Germline V gene sequence: CDR1 SGHTA, CDR2 FQGNSA. CDR3 nucleotides: TGTGCCAGCAGCTTAAATGGAGGGACGGTGAACACTGAAGCTTTCTTT. Its translation: CASSLNGGTVNTEAFF.

This chain connects TRBV11-3 to TRBJ2-1; TRBD2 matches 12 bases. Germline V CDR1 and CDR2: SGHNT, YENEEA. V gave up 6 bases and J gave up 9 bases; unmatched junction bases: 3. This CDR3 spans 13 amino acids. CDR3 residues: CASRASGGGEQFF. CDR3 DNA: TGTGCCAGCAGGGCTAGCGGGGGGGGTGAGCAGTTCTTC.

The chain joins TRBV11-2 to TRBJ2-5; D is possibly TRBD1 or TRBD2 (5 bases each). This CDR3 comprises 15 residues. Looked up from germline, CDR1 is SGHAT and CDR2 is FQNNGV. V dropped 4 bases and J dropped 5 bases, with 17 bases sitting between them. The CDR3 DNA reads as TGTGCCAGCAGCTCCCGGGACCCCAGGGAGGAGACCCAGTACTTC. This translates into CASSSRDPREETQYF.

The V gene is TRBV5-6, the J gene TRBJ2-7, with D maybe TRBD1 (5 bases). Germline V gene lookup returns CDR1 SGHDT and CDR2 YYEEEE. Trimming left V 7 bases short and J 1 base short, with 15 bases between. The CDR3 runs 14 residues. DNA of the CDR3: TGTGCCAGCGGACACCCAACAGAGTCCTACGAGCAGTACTTC. Residues: CASGHPTESYEQYF. The entire variable domain, with the rest obtained from reference TRBV5-6 and TRBJ2-7, is as follows: DAGVTQSPTHLIKTRGQQVTLRCSPKSGHDTVSWYQQALGQGPQFIFQYYEEEERQRGNFPDRFSGHQFPNYSSELNVNALLLGDSALYLCASGHPTESYEQYFGPGTRLTVT.

This clonotype came up a few times. CDR3 region: CASSQSTSGGPWQETQYF. Here the CDR3 DNA reads TGCGCCAGCAGCCAATCGACTAGCGGGGGGCCATGGCAAGAGACCCAGTACTTC. The chain employs TRBV4-1 and TRBJ2-5, with 13 nucleotides matching TRBD2. Germline V lookup: CDR1 MGHRA, CDR2 YSYEKL. The CDR3 sequence is 18 residues long. The junction had 8 bases not matched to a gene; V was cut back by 2 bases and J by 2 bases.

As DNA, the CDR3 is TGTGCCAGCAGTTACTGGGGACTAGCGGGCGATACGCAGTATTTT. Its protein is CASSYWGLAGDTQYF. The chain employs TRBV6-5 and TRBJ2-3; 12 positions agree with TRBD2. Germline CDR1 is MNHEY and CDR2 is SVGAGI. The CDR3 spans 15 residues. Trimming at V came to 1 base and at J to 6 bases, leaving 2 bases not matched to a gene.

J is TRBJ2-7 and V is TRBV5-1; 8 bases line up with TRBD1. From germline, CDR1 is SGHRS and CDR2 YFSETQ. The CDR3 runs 13 residues. Trimming removed 5 bases from V and 5 bases from J; junction bases left unmatched: 6. In nucleotides, the CDR3 is TGCGCCAGCAGTTCGACAGGGGAGCACGAGCAGTACTTC. It encodes CASSSTGEHEQYF.

This chain links TRBV18 with TRBJ2-3; D possibly corresponds to TRBD2 (6 bases). Germline V gene sequence: CDR1 KGHSH, CDR2 LQKENI. The CDR3 loop spans 17 amino acids. The V end lost 4 bases, the J end lost 0 bases, and 17 bases lay between the germline ends. DNA for the CDR3: TGTGCCAGCTCACTTATTCCTCCGGGACTTAGCACAGATACGCAGTATTTT. This sequence encodes CASSLIPPGLSTDTQYF.

The chain has TRBV7-2 and TRBJ1-4, with 7 bases that match TRBD1. There are 15 residues in the CDR3. The germline V gene has CDR1 SGHTA and CDR2 FQGNSA. J lost 8 bases, V lost 1 base, and 7 bases had no gene match. The CDR3 DNA follows: TGTGCCAGCAGCTTAGACGGGACAGTCTGGGAAAAACTGTTTTTT. This sequence encodes CASSLDGTVWEKLFF.

V usage is TRBV20-1 and J usage is TRBJ2-1, with D maybe TRBD2 (6 bases). CDR3 size: 17 residues. Germline loops: CDR1 DFQATT, CDR2 SNEGSKA (reference sequence). V lost 0 bases and J lost 0, with 15 bases in between. The CDR3 region has the DNA TGCAGTGCTAGAGAAGGACTAACCTTCAGCTCCTACAATGAGCAGTTCTTC. This encodes CSAREGLTFSSYNEQFF.

The chain combines TRBV20-1 with TRBJ2-3, with D perhaps matching TRBD1 (6 bases). The germline V and J ends were trimmed by 1 base and 2 bases, with 22 bases remaining between them. Germline values: CDR1 DFQATT, CDR2 SNEGSKA (reference sequence). The CDR3 has 18 amino acids. Here the CDR3 reads CSARGRKTPGHLTDTQYF. The DNA of the CDR3 is TGCAGTGCTAGAGGTCGGAAAACGCCGGGACACCTCACAGATACGCAGTATTTT.

This chain joins TRBV29-1 and TRBJ2-1, with no clear D. Between the trimmed V and J ends, which lost 4 bases and 5 bases, there was a span of 3 bases. Looked up from germline, CDR1 is SQVTM and CDR2 is ANQGSEA. CDR3 size: 10 residues. The CDR3 loop is CSVGNNEQFF. CDR3 nucleotides: TGCAGCGTTGGAAACAATGAGCAGTTCTTC.

The chain recombines TRBV12-3 or TRBV12-4 with TRBJ2-2, with a weak D call TRBD2 (6 bases). Between the trimmed V and J ends, which lost 3 bases and 5 bases, there was a span of 13 bases. This CDR3 is 15 amino acids long. CDR3 in amino acids: CASSLAREATGELFF. In DNA form, the CDR3 reads TGTGCCAGCAGTTTGGCTAGGGAGGCGACCGGGGAGCTGTTTTTT.

Many counts were recorded for this clonotype. This chain connects TRBV29-1 to TRBJ1-1; D is possibly TRBD1 (5 bases). The CDR3 has 13 amino acids. The germline V gene has CDR1 SQVTM and CDR2 ANQGSEA. V was cut by 6 bases and J by 1 base, with 12 bases left in between. CDR3 coding DNA: TGCAGCGTGATCAGGGACCCGAACACTGAAGCTTTCTTT. This codes for CSVIRDPNTEAFF.

This clonotype was seen a few times. V usage is TRBV18 and J usage is TRBJ1-5; unclear D gene. Germline CDR1 KGHSH, CDR2 LQKENI. The germline V and J ends were trimmed by 2 bases and 4 bases, with 12 bases remaining between them. The CDR3 is 15 amino acids. CDR3 DNA: TGTGCCAGCTCACCATTGAGGGCAGAAAATCAGCCCCAGCATTTT. Residues: CASSPLRAENQPQHF.

There are a few counts of this clonotype. The chain employs TRBV2 and TRBJ2-1, with D unresolved. From germline, CDR1 is SNHLY and CDR2 FYNNEI. Trimming removed 3 bases from V and 0 bases from J, with 6 bases in between. CDR3 length: 14 residues. The CDR3 coding sequence is TGTGCCAGCAGTGATAGCCGCTCCTACAATGAGCAGTTCTTC. Its protein product is CASSDSRSYNEQFF.

The chain links TRBV5-6 to TRBJ2-3, with 11 bases that match TRBD2. The V and J ends lost 0 bases and 9 bases, in that order; junction bases with no gene match: 6. The germline V gene has CDR1 SGHDT and CDR2 YYEEEE. This CDR3 contains 15 residues. The CDR3 DNA follows: TGTGCCAGCAGCTTGGCTGCTAGCGGGGGGCGCACGCAGTATTTT. Protein: CASSLAASGGRTQYF.

V is TRBV20-1 and J is TRBJ2-7; no definite D call. Germline V lookup: CDR1 DFQATT, CDR2 SNEGSKA (reference sequence). Trimming left V 5 bases short and J 4 bases short, with 12 bases between. This CDR3 has 12 amino acids. CDR3 DNA sequence: TGCAGTGCTCGTCCCGCCGGATACGAGCAGTACTTC. This gives the protein CSARPAGYEQYF.

The chain uses TRBV2 and TRBJ1-1; D gene ambiguous. This CDR3 comprises 11 residues. The germline CDR1 and CDR2 sequences are SNHLY and FYNNEI. V was pared by 6 bases and J by 5 bases, with 7 bases between. CDR3: CASRARTEAFF. Written as DNA, the CDR3 is TGTGCCAGCAGGGCCCGGACTGAAGCTTTCTTT.

This clonotype was detected once. V is TRBV11-2 and J is TRBJ2-1; D is undetermined. V was cut by 7 bases and J by 8 bases, with 15 bases left in between. CDR3 length equals 13 residues. Germline-derived CDR1 and CDR2 are SGHAT and FQNNGV. CDR3 protein: CASNRALSHEQFF. In DNA, the CDR3 is TGTGCCAGCAACCGGGCCCTAAGCCATGAGCAGTTCTTC.

This clonotype has just a few counts. The chain recombines TRBV3-1 with TRBJ2-1; TRBD2 aligns across 14 bases. The germline V gene encodes CDR1 LGHDT and CDR2 YNNKEL (reference sequence). The V gene end was trimmed by 0 bases and the J gene end by 1 base; junction bases not matched to a gene: 8. The CDR3 is 20 residues long. The CDR3 sequence is CASSQEGLAGVAGSYNEQFF. Written as DNA, the CDR3 is TGTGCCAGCAGCCAAGAGGGACTAGCGGGAGTGGCAGGATCCTACAATGAGCAGTTCTTC.

This clonotype came up once. The rearrangement links TRBV6-2 or TRBV6-3 to TRBJ2-7; D is uncertain. Germline loops: CDR1 MNHEY, CDR2 SVGEGT. The CDR3 loop spans 17 amino acids. With 4 bases removed from V and 1 base from J, the gap between germline ends came to 20 bases. The DNA of the CDR3 is TGTGCCAGCAGTTGGCGAACCGGGCTACAACCTTCCTACGAGCAGTACTTC. Translated, it gives CASSWRTGLQPSYEQYF.

The chain carries TRBV5-4 and TRBJ1-2; D uncertain. The CDR3 totals 13 residues. Germline V gene data show CDR1 as SGHNT and CDR2 as YYREEE (reference sequence). Between the trimmed V and J ends, which lost 4 bases and 0 bases, there was a span of 7 bases. In DNA form, the CDR3 reads TGTGCCAGCAGCCCCTCCCCTAACTATGGCTACACCTTC. Translating it yields CASSPSPNYGYTF.

This clonotype came up a few times. This sequence joins TRBV29-1 and TRBJ2-3; a possible D gene is TRBD1 (5 bases). V was shortened by 6 bases and J by 2 bases, with 15 bases between the two germline ends. The CDR3 is 14 residues long. From germline, CDR1 is SQVTM and CDR2 ANQGSEA. The DNA for the CDR3 is TGCAGCGTGATGGGGCGTTGGGACACAGATACGCAGTATTTT. Translating gives CSVMGRWDTDTQYF.

There are many counts of this clonotype. V and J are TRBV7-9 and TRBJ1-6, with 9 bases matching TRBD1. J gave up 9 bases and V 5 bases, and 11 bases lay outside the gene matches. CDR3 length: 16 amino acids. The germline CDR1 and CDR2 sequences are SEHNR and FQNEAQ (reference sequence). The CDR3 DNA reads as TGTGCCAGCAGCAGTATACAGGGGGCGTTGGTTTCACCCCTCCACTTT. Encoded protein: CASSSIQGALVSPLHF.

There are a few counts of this clonotype. The CDR3 loop is CASSYSSPGTGSEKLFF. Here the CDR3 DNA reads TGTGCCAGCAGTTACTCTTCCCCCGGGACAGGATCTGAAAAACTGTTTTTT. The rearrangement uses TRBV6-5 and TRBJ1-4, with 8 bases fitting TRBD1. J gave up 7 bases and V 0 bases, and 10 bases lay outside the gene matches. The CDR3 loop spans 17 amino acids. Germline V gives CDR1 MNHEY, CDR2 SVGAGI.

This clonotype turned up a few times. This chain joins TRBV20-1 and TRBJ1-2, with no clear D. Germline V gene sequence: CDR1 DFQATT, CDR2 SNEGSKA (reference sequence). There are 15 residues in the CDR3. Trimming removed 1 base from V and 3 bases from J, with 15 bases in between. CDR3 in DNA: TGCAGTGCTAGAGGGAGGGATGTTTACGACTATGGCTACACCTTC. Encoded protein: CSARGRDVYDYGYTF.

The chain recombines TRBV6-2 or TRBV6-3 with TRBJ1-1; D possibly corresponds to TRBD1 (5 bases). This CDR3 has 13 residues. Germline values: CDR1 MNHEY, CDR2 SVGEGT. V dropped 2 bases and J dropped 7 bases, with 11 bases sitting between them. The CDR3 loop is CASSYVRGGEAFF. CDR3 coding DNA: TGTGCCAGCAGTTACGTTCGGGGGGGTGAAGCTTTCTTT.

This clonotype was seen more than once but under ten times. The V and J genes are TRBV7-9 and TRBJ1-1, with 8 bases identical to TRBD1. Per the germline V gene, CDR1 is SEHNR and CDR2 is FQNEAQ (reference sequence). Trimming at V came to 0 bases and at J to 6 bases, leaving 0 bases not matched to a gene. The CDR3 is 13 amino acids. The CDR3 DNA sequence: TGTGCCAGCAGCTTAGCGGGACAGGCTGAAGCTTTCTTT. Its translation is CASSLAGQAEAFF.

With regard to this clonotype: At one boundary the junction diverges from the germline segment, which might be a read error. The rearrangement uses TRBV28 and TRBJ1-4; D may be TRBD1 (6 bases). This CDR3 region has 16 residues. The V gene's germline CDR1 is MDHEN and CDR2 SYDVKM. The CDR3 DNA reads as TGTGCCAGCAGTTTAGGGACACGGGGGACTAATGAAGAACTGTTTTTT. Its translation: CASSLGTRGTNEELFF.

This clonotype came up a few times. CDR3: CASSWGFGNTEAFF. CDR3 bases: TGTGCCAGCAGTTGGGGGTTCGGGAACACTGAAGCTTTCTTT. The chain employs TRBV27 and TRBJ1-1, with D perhaps matching TRBD1 (5 bases). The CDR3 extends over 14 amino acids. Trimming left V 4 bases short and J 1 base short, with 10 bases between. Looked up from germline, CDR1 is MNHEY and CDR2 is SMNVEV (reference sequence).